This T cell receptor (beta chain) originates from a study of T cells and Merkel cell carcinoma outcomes. The CDR3 loop spans 11 amino acids. Per the germline V gene, CDR1 is DFQATT and CDR2 is SNEGSKA (reference sequence). V was trimmed by 0 bases and J by 12 bases, leaving 11 bases between them. Profiled with immunoSEQ multiplex PCR; TCRdb holds only in-frame clones, not every one. Here the sample spans roughly 11,000 clones, about 95% being singletons. The chain recombines TRBV20-1 with TRBJ1-1, with D unresolved. Material: tumor tissue from Merkel cell carcinoma. This receptor was taken from a human donor with Merkel cell carcinoma. CDR3 sequence reads: CSARDPPITFF. CDR3 bases: TGCAGTGCTAGAGATCCCCCCATTACTTTCTTT.